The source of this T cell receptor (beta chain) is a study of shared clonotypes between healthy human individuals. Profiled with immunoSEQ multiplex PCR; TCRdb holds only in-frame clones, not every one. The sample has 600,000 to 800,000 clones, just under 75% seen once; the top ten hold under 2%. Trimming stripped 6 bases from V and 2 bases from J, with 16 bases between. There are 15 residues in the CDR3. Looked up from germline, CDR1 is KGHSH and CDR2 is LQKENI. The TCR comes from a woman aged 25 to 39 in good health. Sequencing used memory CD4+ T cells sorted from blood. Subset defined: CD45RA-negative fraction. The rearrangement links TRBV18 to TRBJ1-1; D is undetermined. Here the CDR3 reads CASSLYFSRNTEAFF. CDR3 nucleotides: TGTGCCAGCTCCTTATACTTCTCCCGAAACACTGAAGCTTTCTTT.